This TCR beta chain was identified during a study of T cell changes during pregnancy in multiple sclerosis. The table came from immunoSEQ multiplex PCR; TCRdb's copy has only in-frame clones and leaves some out. This repertoire shows approximately 89,000 clones, approximately 93% found once; its top ten account for approximately 1.6%. The germline V gene has CDR1 LNHNV and CDR2 YYDKDF (reference sequence). The length of the CDR3 is 13 residues. V dropped 5 bases and J dropped 4 bases, with 9 bases sitting between them. Sample: peripheral blood, taken after pregnancy. The rearrangement uses TRBV15 and TRBJ2-1; D is undetermined. This clonotype originated in a female donor in good health, enrolled as a control in a pregnancy study. The CDR3 protein is CATSFGSYNEQFF. Written as DNA, the CDR3 is TGTGCCACCAGCTTCGGGTCGTACAATGAGCAGTTCTTC.